Given below is one T cell receptor (beta chain) in context. The CDR3 spans 13 residues. V was trimmed by 7 bases and J by 3 bases, leaving 7 bases between them. CDR1 is MNHEY and CDR2 is SMNVEV in the germline V gene (reference sequence). The data stem from a study of blood T cell repertoires in COVID-19. Produced via immunoSEQ multiplex PCR; TCRdb's table is partial and in-frame only. The sample records some 280,000 clones, just over 85% being singletons. The sequence was obtained from a woman in her twenties or thirties with active or convalescent COVID-19. The sequenced sample was peripheral blood. The chain carries TRBV27 and TRBJ1-6; no clear D gene. The CDR3 protein is CASTLSYNSPLHF. The CDR3 DNA follows: TGTGCCAGCACCTTGAGCTATAATTCACCCCTCCACTTT.